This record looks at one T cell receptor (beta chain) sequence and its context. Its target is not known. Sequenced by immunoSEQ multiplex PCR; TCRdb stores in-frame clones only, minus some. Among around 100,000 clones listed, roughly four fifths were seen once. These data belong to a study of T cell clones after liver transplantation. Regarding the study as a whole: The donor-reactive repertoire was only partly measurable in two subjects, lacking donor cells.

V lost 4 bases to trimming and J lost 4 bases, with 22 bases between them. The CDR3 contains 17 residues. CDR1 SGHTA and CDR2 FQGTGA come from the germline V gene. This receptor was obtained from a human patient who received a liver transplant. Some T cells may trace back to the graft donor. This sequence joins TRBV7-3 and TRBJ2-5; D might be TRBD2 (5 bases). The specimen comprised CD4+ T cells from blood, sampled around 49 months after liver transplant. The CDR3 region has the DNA TGTGCCAGCAGCTCACCCCTTGGCCTAGCAAGGGCAGAGACCCAGTACTTC. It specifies CASSSPLGLARAETQYF.